The following is a T cell receptor (beta chain) sequence with its context. The antigen remains undetermined. One junction end disagrees with the germline gene, perhaps due to a read error. The data derive from a study of T-cell memory formation after mild COVID-19. Study in general: Clusters of TCRs were largely donor specific.

MiXCR, run by TCRdb on the 5' RACE reads, gives a single entry per CDR3 protein. The data hold fewer than 450,000 distinct CDR3 sequences, with around 24% observed a single time. Study-level findings and limits: Contracting clones, day 15 to 85, had balanced CD4/CD8, and later expanders favored CD4+. Some responding clones appeared in pre-infection memory, suggesting cross-reactive memory joined. Shrinking CD4+ clones resided mostly in CM and EM, and CD8+ ones in EMRA.

The CDR3 length is 11 residues. Germline V lookup: CDR1 MNHNY, CDR2 SVGAGI (reference sequence). The sequenced sample consisted of PBMCs or a T cell subset sorted from them (not recorded which). This clonotype was obtained from an adult woman who had mild COVID-19 (a few samples of this study predate the infection). Cell type and time point are not known. J is TRBJ1-1 and V is TRBV6-6; D is ambiguous. The CDR3 reads CASTVNSEAFF. The DNA for the CDR3 is TGTGCCAGCACCGTAAACAGTGAAGCTTTCTTT.